Below are 2 T cell receptor beta chains sequenced from a single sample in a study of cytomegalovirus exposure and HLA in healthy donors. Amplification used 60 Vbeta primers and 13 Jbeta primers. This table comes from immunoSEQ multiplex PCR, and its TCRdb copy is limited to in-frame clones, with some not included. Among fewer than 150,000 clones, approximately 74% were seen once, and the ten largest hold more than 9%. Sample: PBMCs. These receptor sequences come from a woman aged 50 to 60 in good health and CMV-seropositive.

The chain has TRBV5-4 and TRBJ1-2, with D uncertain. V dropped 4 bases and J dropped 7 bases, with 20 bases sitting between them. The CDR3 is made up of 15 amino acids. Germline CDR1 is SGHNT and CDR2 is YYREEE (reference sequence). CDR3 sequence (DNA): TGTGCCAGCAGCATTGGCCGGGAGGTAGAGCGTGGCTACACCTTC. Translated: CASSIGREVERGYTF.

This clone was detected a few times. The J gene is TRBJ2-1, the V gene TRBV27; D is perhaps TRBD2 (6 bases). The germline V and J ends were trimmed by 2 bases and 6 bases, with 8 bases remaining between them. Germline V CDR1 and CDR2: MNHEY, SMNVEV (reference sequence). CDR3 length equals 13 residues. DNA of the CDR3: TGTGCCAGCAGTTTAGTGCGGGGCAATGAGCAGTTCTTC. Residues: CASSLVRGNEQFF.